This entry lists 25 T cell receptor beta chains sequenced from one sample in a study of CD8+CD57+ T cells in acquired aplastic anemia. CDR3 and TCR beta VDJ profiling relied on a genomic DNA template. TCRdb fed the reads into MiXCR, producing one record per CDR3 protein. The sample holds 150,000 to 200,000 distinct CDR3 sequences, 47% seen once. Flow cytometry had shown expanded CD8+CD57+ cells in the patients chosen for sequencing. The material sequenced was sorted CD4+, CD8+, or CD8+CD57+ T cells (not recorded which) from PBMCs. The source is a human donor with aplastic anemia.

This clonotype was found a few times. V and J are TRBV7-8 and TRBJ1-1; the D is unclear. The CDR3 is made up of 12 amino acids. Germline V CDR1 and CDR2: SGHVS, FQNEAQ. The V gene lost 2 bases and the J gene lost 4 bases, with 5 bases spanning the gap. The CDR3 loop is CASSLPSTEAFF. CDR3 coding DNA: TGTGCCAGCAGCTTACCGTCCACTGAAGCTTTCTTT.

Ten or more counts support this clonotype. The chain links TRBV6-1 to TRBJ1-2; 10 positions agree with TRBD1. This CDR3 has 13 residues. Losses at the gene ends were 6 bases for V and 6 bases for J; bases not matched to a gene: 4. CDR1 and CDR2 from the germline V gene are MNHNS and SASEGT. The CDR3 spells CASRPDRGDGYTF. CDR3 DNA sequence: TGTGCCAGCAGACCGGACAGGGGGGATGGCTACACCTTC.

This clonotype was seen at least ten times. Here the CDR3 reads CASRRTWGEEAQHF. The CDR3, as DNA: TGTGCCAGCAGAAGAACATGGGGGGAGGAGGCCCAGCATTTT. The rearrangement uses TRBV2 and TRBJ1-5; D might be TRBD1 (5 bases). There are 14 residues in the CDR3. Germline assignment: CDR1 SNHLY and CDR2 FYNNEI. The ends were cut back, 6 bases at V and 11 bases at J, with 20 bases in the middle.

This clonotype showed up many times. V usage is TRBV6-4 and J usage is TRBJ2-3, with 7 bases that match TRBD1. Germline assignment: CDR1 MRHNA and CDR2 SNTAGT. The junction had 12 bases not matched to a gene; V was cut back by 9 bases and J by 0 bases. The CDR3 is 16 residues long. CDR3 nucleotides: TGTGCCAGTCCAGGGGGTGAGGGCTCTAGCACAGATACGCAGTATTTT. It translates to CASPGGEGSSTDTQYF.

This clonotype has at least ten counts. The chain recombines TRBV12-3 or TRBV12-4 with TRBJ2-4; D is possibly TRBD2 (6 bases). This CDR3 has 13 amino acids. The V end was cut by 6 bases, the J end by 8 bases, with 14 bases between. CDR3 nucleotides: TGTGCCAGCAGCTCTCCGTGGGGGGACATTCAGTACTTC. Translated, it gives CASSSPWGDIQYF.

J is TRBJ2-7 and V is TRBV9; unclear D gene. This CDR3 is built from 14 residues. With 4 bases removed from V and 4 bases from J, the gap between germline ends came to 15 bases. Per the germline V gene, CDR1 is SGDLS and CDR2 is YYNGEE. Here the CDR3 DNA reads TGTGCCAGCAGCCCTGGGTTGAGTGGATACGAGCAGTACTTC. It specifies CASSPGLSGYEQYF.

Remarks on this clonotype: Since the CDR3 does not end with the conserved phenylalanine or tryptophan, this likely comes from a read error. The CDR3 DNA sequence: TGTGCCGCCAGCAGAGATTCAGGAGAGACCCAGTACCTC. Amino acids: CAASRDSGETQYL. This sequence joins TRBV15 and TRBJ2-5; D not certain. The V gene's germline CDR1 is LNHNV and CDR2 YYDKDF (reference sequence). The CDR3 is 13 amino acids.

There are many counts of this clonotype. The chain is built from TRBV2 and TRBJ1-4, with a weak D call TRBD1 (5 bases). This CDR3 contains 13 residues. With 4 bases removed from V and 8 bases from J, the gap between germline ends came to 11 bases. The germline V gene has CDR1 SNHLY and CDR2 FYNNEI. The DNA for the CDR3 is TGTGCCAGCAGTGGGCAGGGAAACGAAAAACTGTTTTTT. It translates to CASSGQGNEKLFF.

CDR3: CASKGDGGGSPLHF. The DNA of the CDR3 is TGTGCCAGCAAGGGGGACGGGGGTGGTTCACCCCTCCACTTT. The V and J genes are TRBV25-1 and TRBJ1-6, with D possibly TRBD1 on 6 matching bases. The V gene's germline CDR1 is MGHDK and CDR2 SYGVNS. This CDR3 region has 14 residues. The V end lost 7 bases, the J end lost 9 bases, and 16 bases lay between the germline ends.

The sample holds many counts of this clonotype. The rearrangement uses TRBV24-1 and TRBJ2-3; possible D gene TRBD1, 6 bases. The CDR3 covers 13 residues. V lost 7 bases to trimming and J lost 0 bases, with 7 bases between them. CDR1 and CDR2 from the germline V gene are KGHDR and SFDVKD. The DNA for the CDR3 is TGTGCCACCAGGGGGGCCAGCACAGATACGCAGTATTTT. Amino acids: CATRGASTDTQYF.

This clonotype has at least ten counts. This chain connects TRBV5-4 to TRBJ2-7; D unclear. The CDR3 has 14 residues. The germline V gene has CDR1 SGHNT and CDR2 YYREEE (reference sequence). Deletions cut 0 bases from V and 5 bases from J, with 12 bases between. DNA of the CDR3: TGTGCCAGCAGCTTGGATGTAGGGTCGAACGAGCAGTACTTC. Translating gives CASSLDVGSNEQYF.

The chain combines TRBV24-1 with TRBJ1-2; D is undetermined. V was trimmed by 11 bases and J by 2 bases, leaving 23 bases between them. Germline V gene sequence: CDR1 KGHDR, CDR2 SFDVKD. The CDR3 runs to 16 residues. CDR3 nucleotide sequence: TGTGCCAGCACCGACGGTTATATCATGTTCAACTATGGCTACACCTTC. It encodes CASTDGYIMFNYGYTF.

This clonotype was observed many times. The genes are TRBV10-3 and TRBJ1-2; 10 nucleotides match TRBD1. CDR1 is ENHRY, CDR2 SYGVKD, per germline. With V trimmed by 3 bases and J by 8 bases, 9 bases remained unmatched. The CDR3 runs to 15 residues. The CDR3 loop reads CAISDGRQGAGGYTF. The CDR3 DNA reads as TGTGCCATCAGTGACGGGAGACAGGGGGCAGGCGGCTACACCTTC.

The gene calls are TRBV11-1 and TRBJ2-7; maybe TRBD2 (6 bases). CDR3 length: 16 amino acids. V lost 1 base and J 0 bases, leaving 13 bases between the germline ends. Germline CDR1 SGHAT, CDR2 FQDESV (reference sequence). Here the CDR3 reads CASSLGWDLHSYEQYF. The CDR3 nucleotides read TGTGCCAGCAGCTTAGGATGGGACTTGCACTCCTACGAGCAGTACTTC.

Many counts were recorded for this clonotype. This chain uses TRBV20-1 with TRBJ1-1; no firm D call. Trimming stripped 0 bases from V and 11 bases from J, with 16 bases between. The CDR3 is 13 amino acids. From germline, CDR1 is DFQATT and CDR2 SNEGSKA (reference sequence). The CDR3 DNA sequence: TGCAGTGCTAGAGATCGCACAGCCGAAGGGGCTTTCTTT. It yields the protein CSARDRTAEGAFF.

The rearrangement joins TRBV24-1 to TRBJ1-2; D is perhaps TRBD1 (5 bases). The ends were cut back, 6 bases at V and 1 base at J, with 5 bases in the middle. The CDR3 loop spans 12 amino acids. In germline, CDR1 is KGHDR, CDR2 SFDVKD. CDR3 sequence reads: CATSQGNYGYTF. CDR3 in DNA: TGTGCCACCAGTCAGGGTAACTATGGCTACACCTTC.

The chain employs TRBV27 and TRBJ1-2; D gene unclear. The germline CDR1 and CDR2 sequences are MNHEY and SMNVEV (reference sequence). Trimming pared 5 bases from V and 7 bases from J, leaving 11 bases between. The CDR3 contains 12 residues. The CDR3 loop is CASSGFSGGYTF. The CDR3 nucleotides read TGTGCCAGCAGTGGGTTTAGCGGTGGCTACACCTTC.

The V and J genes are TRBV7-9 and TRBJ2-7; D unresolved. The CDR3 is made up of 13 amino acids. CDR1 and CDR2 from the germline V gene are SEHNR and FQNEAQ (reference sequence). V was clipped by 5 bases and J by 0 bases, with 8 bases between them. CDR3 sequence reads: CASSQLGSYEQYF. CDR3 sequence (DNA): TGTGCCAGCAGCCAGTTAGGCTCCTACGAGCAGTACTTC.

The V gene is TRBV9, the J gene TRBJ2-7; D uncertain. Germline V gives CDR1 SGDLS, CDR2 YYNGEE. The germline V and J ends were trimmed by 1 base and 0 bases, with 8 bases remaining between them. The CDR3 length is 14 residues. CDR3: CASSVSPSSYEQYF. In nucleotides, the CDR3 is TGTGCCAGCAGCGTATCCCCCAGCTCCTACGAGCAGTACTTC.

This clonotype was detected a few times. The chain carries TRBV18 and TRBJ2-3; 16 bases are a match to TRBD2. The length of the CDR3 is 16 residues. The V segment lost 3 bases and the J segment 4 bases; nucleotides outside the gene matches: 1. From germline, CDR1 is KGHSH and CDR2 LQKENI. The CDR3 DNA sequence: TGTGCCAGCTCACCGGGACTAGCGGGGGGGCCAGATACGCAGTATTTT. It specifies CASSPGLAGGPDTQYF.

This clonotype was seen many times. This chain uses TRBV20-1 with TRBJ2-3; 9 positions agree with TRBD2. The CDR3 totals 14 residues. The germline V gene has CDR1 DFQATT and CDR2 SNEGSKA (reference sequence). The trim removed 3 bases at V and 0 bases at J, leaving 1 base unmatched. The CDR3 is CSARGLASTDTQYF. The CDR3 DNA is TGCAGTGCTAGGGGACTAGCTAGCACAGATACGCAGTATTTT.

The chain combines TRBV7-9 with TRBJ1-3, with no clear D. V was pared by 6 bases and J by 10 bases, with 7 bases between. Germline CDR1 SEHNR, CDR2 FQNEAQ (reference sequence). The CDR3 has 10 residues. The CDR3 nucleotides read TGTGCCAGCAGGGCGGATACCATATATTTT. The encoded protein is CASRADTIYF.

The V and J genes are TRBV20-1 and TRBJ1-1; 7 nucleotides agree with TRBD1. The ends lost 0 bases at V and 3 bases at J; junction bases unmatched: 7. The germline V gene encodes CDR1 DFQATT and CDR2 SNEGSKA (reference sequence). This CDR3 spans 15 amino acids. CDR3 DNA: TGCAGTGCTAGAGATATGGCAGGGGGGCACACTGAAGCTTTCTTT. Its protein product is CSARDMAGGHTEAFF.

About this clonotype: The junction does not match germline at one end; this may be a read error. V and J are TRBV2 and TRBJ2-7, with D possibly TRBD1 on 5 matching bases. The V gene's germline CDR1 is SNHLY and CDR2 FYNNEI. The CDR3 runs 13 residues. The CDR3 DNA sequence: TGCGCCAGCAGTGCACAGGTGGGGTACGAGCAGTACTTC. This sequence encodes CASSAQVGYEQYF.

The V gene is TRBV6-2 or TRBV6-3, the J gene TRBJ2-5, with 7 bases aligning to TRBD2. After removal of 4 bases from V and 5 bases from J, the junction contained 10 bases not matched to a gene. Per germline, CDR1 MNHEY and CDR2 SVGEGT. The CDR3 has 15 residues. The CDR3 DNA sequence: TGTGCCAGCAGTTCGCCCCCCCTGGGGGGGGAGACCCAGTACTTC. It codes for CASSSPPLGGETQYF.